This paragraph reports one TCR beta chain. The sample belongs to a study of blood T cell repertoires in COVID-19. Overall study context: The United States, Italy and Spain provided the acute and convalescent COVID-19 samples. Nucleic acid was either cDNA or gDNA, and it came from T cells, B-cell-depleted T cells, or PBMCs.

This CDR3 contains 15 residues. Germline CDR1 is SGHNT and CDR2 is YYREEE (reference sequence). V lost 4 bases to trimming and J lost 0 bases, with 13 bases between them. As originally analysed: Estimation of nucleated cell counts relied on the amplification of reference gene primers. This table comes from immunoSEQ multiplex PCR, and its TCRdb copy is limited to in-frame clones, with some not included. V, J and clone size derive from that table, while D and trimming were established from the DNA sequence. The profile shows around 300,000 clones, under 90% of them singletons. This sequence was found in a woman between 50 and 59 years old who had recovered from COVID-19. The chain links TRBV5-4 to TRBJ1-1; maybe TRBD1 (6 bases). Sequenced: peripheral blood. The CDR3 protein is CASSTGGLMNTEAFF. CDR3 sequence (DNA): TGTGCCAGCAGCACGGGGGGGCTTATGAACACTGAAGCTTTCTTT.